Given below is one T cell receptor beta chain in context. The sample originates from a study of shared T cell receptors in the human thymus. Profiled with immunoSEQ multiplex PCR; TCRdb holds only in-frame clones, not every one. The sample carries hundreds of thousands of clones, 70% to 90% recorded once. These data were likewise used in another study, on human thymus T cells. That source adds: The sample donors, healthy Finnish infants, were having corrective surgery for congenital heart defects. Resections were taken during corrective heart surgery, and the thymus tissue came from these. Thymic and blood repertoires seemed to show skewed V and J gene use. Unrelated individuals were reported by related research to share highly overlapping thymic repertoires.

The source material was thymocytes. The source of this sequence is a boy younger than two with a congenital heart defect.

This CDR3 reads CASSLTFAERVARHEQYF. The CDR3 bases are TGTGCCAGCAGTTTAACGTTCGCCGAGAGGGTGGCCCGCCACGAGCAGTACTTC. V is TRBV28 and J is TRBJ2-7, with D maybe TRBD2 (5 bases). V was shortened by 2 bases and J by 5 bases, with 25 bases between the two germline ends. Per the germline V gene, CDR1 is MDHEN and CDR2 is SYDVKM. This CDR3 comprises 18 residues.